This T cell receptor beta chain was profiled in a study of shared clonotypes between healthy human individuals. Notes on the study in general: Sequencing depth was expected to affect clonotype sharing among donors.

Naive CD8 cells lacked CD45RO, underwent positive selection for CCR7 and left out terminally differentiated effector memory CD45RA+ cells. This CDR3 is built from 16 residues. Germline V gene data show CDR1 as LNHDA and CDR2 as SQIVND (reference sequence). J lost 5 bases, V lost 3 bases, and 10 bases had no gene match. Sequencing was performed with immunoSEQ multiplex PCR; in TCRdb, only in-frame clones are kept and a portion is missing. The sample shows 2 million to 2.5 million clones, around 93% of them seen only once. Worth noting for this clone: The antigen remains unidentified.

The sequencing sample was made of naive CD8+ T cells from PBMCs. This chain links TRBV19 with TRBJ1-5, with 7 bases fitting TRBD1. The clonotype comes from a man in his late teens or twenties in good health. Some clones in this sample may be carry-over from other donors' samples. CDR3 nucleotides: TGTGCCAGTAGTATGAGGCAGGGTCAGGGGGATCAGCCCCAGCATTTT. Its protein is CASSMRQGQGDQPQHF.